Sequencing of this TCR beta chain was carried out in a study of T cell responses to AZD1222 COVID-19 vaccine. The study's findings and limits: Clonal diversity was possibly underestimated; the donors were predominantly white British and more often female.

The data were produced by immunoSEQ multiplex PCR, yet TCRdb's version contains in-frame clones alone and is incomplete. The data show 130,000 to 150,000 clones, about 91% seen once. Concerning this clone: Antigen specificity is unknown.

V dropped 5 bases and J dropped 3; count of bases not matched to a gene: 8. Germline V gene lookup returns CDR1 SEHNR and CDR2 FQNEAQ (reference sequence). CDR3 length: 15 amino acids. The sequence derives from an adult in good health. The sample was peripheral blood, taken on day 0 of AZD1222 vaccination. V gene TRBV7-9 combines with J gene TRBJ1-2; 8 nucleotides align to TRBD1. DNA for the CDR3: TGTGCCAGCAGCCGCGGACAGGGACTAGACTATGGCTACACCTTC. This encodes CASSRGQGLDYGYTF.